These 25 T cell receptor beta chains share one sample of origin, sequenced in a study of T cells in Graves' hyperthyroidism and ophthalmopathy. RNA transcripts were the template for amplifying TCR beta CDR3 regions. The HTBI primer set was used in a first-round RT-PCR of the TCR CDR3. One entry per CDR3 protein results from TCRdb running MiXCR on the multiplex PCR reads. Found here are hundreds of thousands of distinct CDR3 sequences, 16% of them singletons; the top ten hold under 3.5%. Sample: blood. The receptor source for this set is a woman aged 40-49 years with Graves' ophthalmopathy.

The sample holds a few counts of this clonotype. This rearrangement joins TRBV18 to TRBJ2-1; 7 nucleotides line up with TRBD1. Germline V gene data show CDR1 as KGHSH and CDR2 as LQKENI. V was clipped by 2 bases and J by 7 bases; unmatched bases: 11. The CDR3 consists of 16 residues. The CDR3 DNA reads as TGTGCCAGCTCACCAAAGGGGGCGAGGGTGACGAATGAGCAGTTCTTC. Its translation: CASSPKGARVTNEQFF.

This clonotype came up a few times. The chain joins TRBV12-3 or TRBV12-4 to TRBJ2-1, with D unclear. Trimming stripped 5 bases from V and 5 bases from J, with 7 bases between. The CDR3 length is 12 residues. CDR3 amino acids: CASSPLNNEQFF. The CDR3 nucleotides read TGTGCCAGCAGTCCCCTGAACAATGAGCAGTTCTTC.

The J gene is TRBJ2-3, the V gene TRBV19; D gene ambiguous. Trimming took off 2 bases at V and 6 bases at J, with 9 bases between the two ends. The CDR3 contains 13 residues. Germline V gives CDR1 LNHDA, CDR2 SQIVND (reference sequence). CDR3 residues: CASSIFAEDTQYF. DNA of the CDR3: TGTGCCAGTAGTATATTTGCGGAGGATACGCAGTATTTT.

This clonotype was observed at least ten times. V usage is TRBV11-2 and J usage is TRBJ1-5; 7 nucleotides match TRBD1. The V gene end was trimmed by 4 bases and the J gene end by 1 base; junction bases not matched to a gene: 7. The CDR3 consists of 16 residues. The germline V gene has CDR1 SGHAT and CDR2 FQNNGV. CDR3 DNA sequence: TGTGCCAGCAGCTACGGAGGGGGCGAAAGCAATCAGCCCCAGCATTTT. Amino acid sequence: CASSYGGGESNQPQHF.

This clonotype was detected ten times or more. The rearrangement uses TRBV7-8 and TRBJ2-5; no definite D call. Looked up from germline, CDR1 is SGHVS and CDR2 is FQNEAQ. The V end was cut by 5 bases, the J end by 4 bases, with 14 bases between. The CDR3 is made up of 14 amino acids. CDR3 loop: CASSPPLSPETQYF. DNA of the CDR3: TGTGCCAGCAGCCCACCGCTCAGCCCAGAGACCCAGTACTTC. The entire variable domain, with the rest obtained from reference TRBV7-8 and TRBJ2-5, is as follows: GAGVSQSPRYKVAKRGQDVALRCDPISGHVSLFWYQQALGQGPEFLTYFQNEAQLDKSGLPSDRFFAERPEGSVSTLKIQRTQQEDSAVYLCASSPPLSPETQYFGPGTRLLVL.

V and J are TRBV6-2 or TRBV6-3 and TRBJ2-3, with 9 bases matching TRBD2. From germline, CDR1 is MNHEY and CDR2 SVGEGT. The V gene end was trimmed by 4 bases and the J gene end by 6 bases; junction bases not matched to a gene: 14. This CDR3 spans 17 amino acids. In DNA form, the CDR3 reads TGTGCCAGCAGTTTCTCTAGTGGTAGCGGGGGCATGGATACGCAGTATTTT. Its translation is CASSFSSGSGGMDTQYF.

This clonotype was seen a handful of times. The rearrangement links TRBV19 to TRBJ2-1; D unresolved. V was shortened by 4 bases and J by 3 bases, with 7 bases between the two germline ends. There are 13 residues in the CDR3. The germline gives CDR1 LNHDA, CDR2 SQIVND (reference sequence). The CDR3 DNA follows: TGTGCCAGTAGTACCCGAGTCTACAATGAGCAGTTCTTC. Protein product: CASSTRVYNEQFF.

The gene calls are TRBV5-5 and TRBJ2-1; 12 nucleotides align to TRBD2. The V and J ends lost 3 bases and 5 bases, in that order; junction bases with no gene match: 3. The CDR3 is 15 amino acids. Germline lookup yields CDR1 SGHKS and CDR2 YYEKEE (reference sequence). The CDR3 here is CASSSSGGGNNEQFF. CDR3 bases: TGTGCCAGCAGCTCTAGCGGGGGGGGAAACAATGAGCAGTTCTTC.

This chain links TRBV7-2 with TRBJ2-1, with TRBD2 identical over 7 bases. After removal of 1 base from V and 3 bases from J, the junction contained 6 bases not matched to a gene. This CDR3 has 16 residues. CDR1 and CDR2 (germline): SGHTA, FQGNSA. The CDR3 here is CASSLGGGSNYNEQFF. The CDR3 region has the DNA TGTGCCAGCAGCTTAGGGGGCGGGAGTAACTACAATGAGCAGTTCTTC.

This clonotype was counted between two and nine times. This sequence joins TRBV6-1 and TRBJ1-1; D not certain. V lost 5 bases, J lost 2 bases, and 21 bases lay in between. CDR3 length: 17 amino acids. In germline, CDR1 is MNHNS, CDR2 SASEGT. The CDR3 region has the DNA TGTGCCAGCAGTTACTCCACCGGGAGGAGGTTTAACACTGAAGCTTTCTTT. As protein: CASSYSTGRRFNTEAFF.

This clonotype was counted many times. The chain uses TRBV28 and TRBJ1-2; D might be TRBD1 (6 bases). Trimming removed 11 bases at V and 7 bases at J, with 23 bases between. Germline V gene lookup returns CDR1 MDHEN and CDR2 SYDVKM. The CDR3 has 14 residues. The CDR3: CAASLWGLEGGYTF. CDR3 nucleotides: TGTGCCGCCAGTTTATGGGGGCTCGAAGGTGGCTACACCTTC.

This clonotype was observed many times. This chain connects TRBV20-1 to TRBJ2-1; 10 bases agree with TRBD2. With V trimmed by 0 bases and J by 3 bases, 5 bases remained unmatched. Looked up from germline, CDR1 is DFQATT and CDR2 is SNEGSKA (reference sequence). There are 16 residues in the CDR3. The DNA of the CDR3 is TGCAGTGCTAGAGATTCCCTAGCGGGAGTCTACAATGAGCAGTTCTTC. Amino acid sequence: CSARDSLAGVYNEQFF.

The chain couples TRBV19 to TRBJ1-2; 9 bases are shared with TRBD1. The CDR3 runs to 16 residues. In germline, CDR1 is LNHDA, CDR2 SQIVND (reference sequence). V lost 7 bases and J lost 2; bases outside the gene matches: 11. This CDR3 is CASTVSATGGNYGYTF. CDR3 nucleotide sequence: TGTGCCAGTACCGTATCCGCGACAGGGGGAAACTATGGCTACACCTTC.

This clonotype has ten or more counts. V is TRBV18 and J is TRBJ2-3; D is unclear. CDR3 length equals 13 residues. Germline assignment: CDR1 KGHSH and CDR2 LQKENI. The V and J ends lost 5 bases and 4 bases respectively, with 10 bases between them. The CDR3: CASSTRKADTQYF. CDR3 sequence (DNA): TGTGCCAGCTCAACACGCAAAGCAGATACGCAGTATTTT.

This clonotype was found many times. The chain employs TRBV11-2 and TRBJ1-6, with D perhaps TRBD1 (6 bases). Germline V gene data show CDR1 as SGHAT and CDR2 as FQNNGV. With 3 bases removed from V and 9 bases from J, the gap between germline ends came to 12 bases. This CDR3 contains 14 residues. CDR3 coding DNA: TGTGCCAGCAGCTTTACAGGGTACGGTTCACCCCTCCACTTT. It encodes CASSFTGYGSPLHF.

This clonotype was found many times. One end of the junction does not line up with germline, which may come from a read error. The chain joins TRBV2 to TRBJ1-5; D remains unclear. The CDR3 has 13 amino acids. CDR1 is SNHLY, CDR2 FYNNEI, per germline. The CDR3 region is CASSENGYHPQHF. The DNA for the CDR3 is TGTGCCAGCAGTGAAAACGGATATCACCCCCAGCATTTT.

This clonotype was counted ten times or more. The chain is built from TRBV11-1 and TRBJ2-2; tentatively, D is TRBD2 (6 bases). CDR1 SGHAT and CDR2 FQDESV come from the germline V gene (reference sequence). The CDR3 is 15 residues long. V gave up 7 bases and J gave up 2 bases, with 14 bases separating them. Here the CDR3 reads CASTLGGVNTGELFF. CDR3 bases: TGTGCCAGCACCCTAGGAGGGGTAAACACCGGGGAGCTGTTTTTT.

This clonotype was counted at least ten times. The rearrangement joins TRBV30 to TRBJ2-3, with 8 bases that match TRBD1. The junction had 7 bases not matched to a gene; V was cut back by 0 bases and J by 5 bases. CDR1 is GTSNPN and CDR2 is SVGIG in the germline V gene (reference sequence). The CDR3 contains 15 residues. CDR3 protein: CAWSVDFRGQDTQYF. DNA for the CDR3: TGTGCCTGGAGTGTAGACTTCAGGGGGCAAGATACGCAGTATTTT.

This clonotype was found many times. The rearrangement links TRBV28 to TRBJ2-1, with 7 bases matching TRBD1. Germline lookup yields CDR1 MDHEN and CDR2 SYDVKM. V lost 3 bases to trimming and J lost 6 bases; unmatched junction nucleotides: 20. The CDR3 runs to 19 residues. CDR3 amino acids: CASSFFALRLTAGGNEQFF. CDR3 DNA sequence: TGTGCCAGCAGTTTTTTCGCACTGAGACTTACGGCAGGGGGCAATGAGCAGTTCTTC.

This clonotype was seen repeatedly, ten times or more. CDR3 DNA: TGTGCCAGCAGCTTAATGGCCTCTAACACTGAAGCTTTCTTT. This codes for CASSLMASNTEAFF. The chain combines TRBV7-6 with TRBJ1-1; D is unresolved. Germline CDR1 is SGHVS and CDR2 is FNYEAQ. V gave up 2 bases and J gave up 2 bases, with 9 bases separating them. The CDR3 covers 14 residues.

There are many counts of this clonotype. The chain combines TRBV5-1 with TRBJ2-3; the D is unclear. Trimming shortened V by 1 base and J by 4 bases, and 10 bases separated the two germline ends. The CDR3 is 14 residues long. CDR1 SGHRS and CDR2 YFSETQ come from the germline V gene. The CDR3 sequence: CASSLLGSADTQYF. The CDR3 DNA sequence: TGCGCCAGCAGCTTGCTGGGGTCGGCAGATACGCAGTATTTT.

This clonotype was detected a few times. This chain uses TRBV29-1 with TRBJ2-7; 7 bases match TRBD2. After removal of 2 bases from V and 0 bases from J, the junction contained 7 bases not matched to a gene. This CDR3 is built from 15 residues. The germline V gene encodes CDR1 SQVTM and CDR2 ANQGSEA. In DNA form, the CDR3 reads TGCAGCGTTGAAACCCTTAGCGGGCTCTCCTACGAGCAGTACTTC. This codes for CSVETLSGLSYEQYF.

The chain employs TRBV30 and TRBJ2-7; 9 positions agree with TRBD1. The V and J ends lost 4 bases and 3 bases, in that order; junction bases with no gene match: 10. CDR3 length: 15 amino acids. Germline V gene lookup returns CDR1 GTSNPN and CDR2 SVGIG (reference sequence). CDR3 in amino acids: CAWTSAGTGNYEQYF. CDR3 DNA: TGTGCCTGGACATCCGCCGGGACAGGGAACTACGAGCAGTACTTC. The variable domain in full, completed from reference TRBV30 and TRBJ2-7, reads SQTIHQWPATLVQPVGSPLSLECTVEGTSNPNLYWYRQAAGRGLQLLFYSVGIGQISSEVPQNLSASRPQDRQFILSSKKLLLSDSGFYLCAWTSAGTGNYEQYFGPGTRLTVT.

This clonotype came up many times. The V and J genes are TRBV20-1 and TRBJ2-1, with 9 bases that match TRBD1. The V gene end was trimmed by 8 bases and the J gene end by 7 bases; junction bases not matched to a gene: 15. CDR1 and CDR2 (germline): DFQATT, SNEGSKA (reference sequence). This CDR3 is built from 15 residues. CDR3: CSSTPGQGMRNEQFF. CDR3 DNA sequence: TGCAGTTCCACGCCGGGACAGGGTATGAGGAATGAGCAGTTCTTC.

This clonotype appeared a few times. The V gene is TRBV29-1, the J gene TRBJ2-5; perhaps TRBD1 as D (5 bases). Germline CDR1 is SQVTM and CDR2 is ANQGSEA. The CDR3 consists of 14 residues. Trimming took 0 bases from V and 4 from J, leaving 12 bases between them. DNA of the CDR3: TGCAGCGTTGAAGATAAGGGGATCGGAGAGACCCAGTACTTC. Amino acid sequence: CSVEDKGIGETQYF.